This T cell receptor (beta chain) was sequenced for a study of OX40 agonist ivuxolimab in advanced cancers. Study summary: Males comprised approximately 84% of the group, whose mean age was about 60 years (range roughly 23 to 90). Study-level results: People who partly responded at 0.1-3.0 mg/kg had some of the least clonal expansion seen. Still undetermined is the antigen specificity of the expanded peripheral T cells.

The assay was immunoSEQ multiplex PCR, and TCRdb's table has in-frame clones only and misses some. The sample yields 55,000 to 70,000 clones, approximately 80% seen once. This CDR3 has 14 amino acids. The V gene lost 2 bases and the J gene lost 6 bases, with 11 bases spanning the gap. In germline, CDR1 is SGHDN, CDR2 FVKESK. Sampled blood was obtained at baseline, cycle 4 day 1, and cycle 7 day 1. A note on this clone: Its specificity is not known.

The sequence was collected from an adult with an advanced solid tumor such as melanoma, head and neck, liver or kidney cancer. The chain employs TRBV14 and TRBJ2-1, with D possibly being TRBD1 (6 bases). The source material was CD4+ or CD8+ T cells sorted from blood, sampled in a trial of the OX40 agonist ivuxolimab. CDR3 region: CASSQNRVLNEQFF. DNA of the CDR3: TGTGCCAGCAGCCAAAACAGGGTTCTCAATGAGCAGTTCTTC. Supplemented by reference TRBV14 and TRBJ2-1, the full variable domain reads EAGVTQFPSHSVIEKGQTVTLRCDPISGHDNLYWYRRVMGKEIKFLLHFVKESKQDESGMPNNRFLAERTGGTYSTLKVQPAELEDSGVYFCASSQNRVLNEQFFGPGTRLTVL.